The rows below give T cell receptor beta chains drawn from one sample of a study of identifying expanded T cells in peripheral blood. The table came from immunoSEQ multiplex PCR; TCRdb's copy has only in-frame clones and leaves some out. The repertoire holds 97,000 or so clones, with 70% to 90% as singletons. The sample was blood. These receptors came from a person aged 18-70 years in good health. Each CDR3 is given with its conserved first and last residue. The D gene is left open where the match is weak. Size is omitted from some rows. Given values are once, few, many or a class for expanded clones.

CDR3 length	D gene	clone size	V gene	J gene	CDR3 protein	CDR3 DNA
15	TRBD1	NA	TRBV19	TRBJ2-7	CASSKGDRLSYEQYF	TGTGCCAGTAGTAAGGGGGACAGGCTCTCCTACGAGCAGTACTTC
12	NA	NA	TRBV7-9	TRBJ1-2	CASSPREYGYTF	TGTGCCAGCAGCCCGAGGGAGTATGGCTACACCTTC
16	TRBD1	few	TRBV5-4	TRBJ1-2	CASSSKGQGNAYGYTF	TGTGCCAGCAGCTCTAAGGGACAGGGGAACGCCTATGGCTACACCTTC
14	TRBD2	NA	TRBV28	TRBJ2-1	CASSTLGLANEQFF	TGTGCCAGCAGTACGCTGGGACTAGCCAATGAGCAGTTCTTC
14	TRBD2	NA	TRBV6-5	TRBJ2-5	CASSGLALAGGPHF	TGTGCCAGCAGCGGTTTAGCACTAGCGGGGGGGCCGCACTTC
19	TRBD2	NA	TRBV2	TRBJ2-1	CASRSRGTRSNQNYNEQFF	TGTGCCAGCAGGTCTCGTGGGACTAGGTCGAACCAGAACTACAATGAGCAGTTCTTC
16	NA	NA	TRBV7-9	TRBJ1-5	CASSLTTKGSNQPQHF	TGTGCCAGCAGCTTAACGACAAAAGGTAGCAATCAGCCCCAGCATTTT
13	TRBD1	NA	TRBV10-3	TRBJ2-7	CATNPGQTYEQYF	TGTGCCACCAATCCGGGACAGACCTACGAGCAGTACTTC
16	NA	once	TRBV12-2	TRBJ2-3	CASRRTSLEPTDTQYF	TGTGCAAGTCGCCGGACATCTCTTGAACCGACAGATACGCAGTATTTT
15	NA	NA	TRBV21-1	TRBJ2-7	CASSKLDSETGEQYF	TGTGCCAGCAGCAAATTGGATTCGGAGACAGGGGAGCAGTACTTC
13	NA	NA	TRBV10-3	TRBJ1-1	CAISPKENTEAFF	TGTGCCATCAGCCCCAAGGAGAACACTGAAGCTTTCTTT
16	NA	NA	TRBV5-1	TRBJ1-1	CASSLQPQDMNTEAFF	TGCGCCAGCAGCTTGCAGCCACAGGATATGAACACTGAAGCTTTCTTT
13	NA	NA	TRBV11-3	TRBJ1-3	CASSREEGNTIYF	TGTGCCAGCAGCCGGGAAGAGGGGAACACCATATATTTT
14	NA	NA	TRBV5-1	TRBJ1-1	CASSFWTGNTEAFF	TGCGCCAGCAGCTTTTGGACGGGGAACACTGAAGCTTTCTTT
14	TRBD1	once	TRBV6-1	TRBJ2-5	CASSGDREWETQYF	TGTGCCAGCAGTGGAGACAGGGAATGGGAGACCCAGTACTTC
12	NA	once	TRBV7-3	TRBJ1-1	CASSRFSYEAFF	TGTGCCAGCAGTCGTTTCTCATATGAAGCTTTCTTT
13	NA	NA	TRBV6-5	TRBJ1-5	CASSYSGLQPQHF	TGTGCCAGCAGTTACTCAGGACTTCAGCCCCAGCATTTT
16	NA	NA	TRBV6-5	TRBJ1-1	CASSYSNQGRNTEAFF	TGTGCCAGCAGTTACTCGAATCAGGGAAGGAACACTGAAGCTTTCTTT
15	NA	NA	TRBV5-1	TRBJ1-1	CASSLWGYTNTEAFF	TGCGCCAGCAGCTTGTGGGGTTACACGAACACTGAAGCTTTCTTT
15	TRBD1	NA	TRBV7-9	TRBJ2-5	CASSRGQGNQETQYF	TGTGCCAGCAGCCGGGGACAGGGGAACCAAGAGACCCAGTACTTC
14	NA	once	TRBV5-1	TRBJ2-7	CASSPVRGRDEQYF	TGCGCCAGCAGCCCCGTCAGGGGTCGGGACGAGCAGTACTTC
15	NA	NA	TRBV4-1	TRBJ1-1	CASSHLDRINTEAFF	TGCGCCAGCAGCCACCTAGACAGGATAAACACTGAAGCTTTCTTT
10	NA	NA	TRBV2	TRBJ2-5	CASKGQTQYF	TGTGCCAGCAAGGGCCAGACCCAGTACTTC
14	NA	NA	TRBV11-2	TRBJ1-4	CASSLGLQSEKLFF	TGTGCCAGCAGCTTAGGACTGCAGAGTGAAAAACTGTTTTTT
13	TRBD2	NA	TRBV30	TRBJ2-1	CAQKSGGGGEQFF	TGTGCCCAGAAAAGCGGGGGCGGCGGTGAGCAGTTCTTC
14	TRBD1	NA	TRBV18	TRBJ1-1	CASSPDSGGTEAFF	TGTGCCAGCTCACCTGATTCAGGGGGGACTGAAGCTTTCTTT
13	NA	once	TRBV7-2	TRBJ1-3	CASSLEVRNTIYF	TGTGCCAGCAGCTTAGAGGTCAGAAACACCATATATTTT
14	NA	NA	TRBV28	TRBJ1-5	CASKSSDSNQPQHF	TGTGCCAGCAAGAGTTCTGATAGCAATCAGCCCCAGCATTTT
11	TRBD1	once	TRBV29-1	TRBJ2-5	CSTDRGETQYF	TGCAGCACGGACAGGGGAGAGACCCAGTACTTC